This T cell receptor (beta chain) comes out of a study of a mutant IDH1 vaccine in newly diagnosed glioma. As for the study in general: Participants attended visit V12, the safety follow-up, at week 35, and then attended visit V13 at week 47.

As concerns this clone: Its specificity is unknown.

Indicated time point: week 47, end of study. Every single dose of the vaccine, 300 ug of mutant IDH1 20-mer peptide, came with topical imiquimod. New WHO grade 3 or 4 astrocytomas that were IDH1-mutant and ATRX-lost had been found in donors. Germline CDR1 and CDR2: DFQATT and SNEGSKA (reference sequence). V shed 8 bases and J shed 4 bases, with 11 bases lying between them. There are 11 residues in the CDR3. Libraries were prepared by immunoSEQ multiplex PCR; TCRdb keeps only in-frame clonotypes and omits some of them. The sample lists roughly 43,000 clones, approximately 79% occurring once. V and J are TRBV20-1 and TRBJ2-5; a weak D match, TRBD1 (6 bases). Sequenced material: PBMCs, taken from a glioma patient whose treatment included an IDH1 peptide vaccine. The origin of this receptor is a man aged 18 to 30 with glioma. Some clones in this sample may be carry-over from other donors' samples. The CDR3 DNA sequence: TGCAGTCTTCTAGGGGGAGAGACCCAGTACTTC. Translating it yields CSLLGGETQYF.